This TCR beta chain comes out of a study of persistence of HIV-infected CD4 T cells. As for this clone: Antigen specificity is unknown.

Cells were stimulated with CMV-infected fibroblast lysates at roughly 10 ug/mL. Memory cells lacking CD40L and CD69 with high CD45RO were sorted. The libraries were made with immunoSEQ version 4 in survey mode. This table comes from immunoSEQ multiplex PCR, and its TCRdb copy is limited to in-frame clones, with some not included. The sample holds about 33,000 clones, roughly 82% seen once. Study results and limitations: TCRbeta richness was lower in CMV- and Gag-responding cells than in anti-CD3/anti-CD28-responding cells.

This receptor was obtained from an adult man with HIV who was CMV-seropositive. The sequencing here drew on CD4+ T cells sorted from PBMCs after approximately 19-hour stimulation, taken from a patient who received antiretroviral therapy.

The CDR3: CASGLQQGTLSGNTIYF. The CDR3 DNA reads as TGTGCTAGTGGTTTGCAGCAGGGCACCCTCTCTGGAAACACCATATATTTT. The V call is TRBV12-5, the J call TRBJ1-3; tentative D call: TRBD1 (5 bases). This CDR3 contains 17 residues. The germline V and J ends were trimmed by 2 bases and 0 bases, with 14 bases remaining between them. The V gene's germline CDR1 is LGHNT and CDR2 FRNRAP.